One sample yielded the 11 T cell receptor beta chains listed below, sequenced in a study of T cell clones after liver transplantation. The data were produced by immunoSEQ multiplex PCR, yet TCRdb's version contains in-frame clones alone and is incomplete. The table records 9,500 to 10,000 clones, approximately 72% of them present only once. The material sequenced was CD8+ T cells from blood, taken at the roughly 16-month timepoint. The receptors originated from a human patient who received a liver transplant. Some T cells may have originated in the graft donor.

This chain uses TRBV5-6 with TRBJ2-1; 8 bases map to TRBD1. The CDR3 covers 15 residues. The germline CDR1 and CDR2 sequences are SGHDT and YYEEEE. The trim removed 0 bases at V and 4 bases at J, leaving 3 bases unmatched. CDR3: CASSLGDRSYNEQFF. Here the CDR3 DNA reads TGTGCCAGCAGCTTGGGGGACAGGAGTTACAATGAGCAGTTCTTC.

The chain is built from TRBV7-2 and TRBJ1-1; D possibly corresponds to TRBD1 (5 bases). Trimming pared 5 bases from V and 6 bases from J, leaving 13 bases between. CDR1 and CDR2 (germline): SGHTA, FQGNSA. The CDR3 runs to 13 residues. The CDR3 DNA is TGTGCCAGCAGCGGGAGCGGGGGGGCTGAAGCTTTCTTT. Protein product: CASSGSGGAEAFF.

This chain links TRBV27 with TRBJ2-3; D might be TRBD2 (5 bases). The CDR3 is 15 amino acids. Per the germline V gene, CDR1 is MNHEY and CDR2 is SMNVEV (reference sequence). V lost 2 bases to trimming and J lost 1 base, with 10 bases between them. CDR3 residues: CASSLEGLRTDTQYF. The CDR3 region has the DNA TGTGCCAGCAGTTTAGAGGGTCTACGCACAGATACGCAGTATTTT.

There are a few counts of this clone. The CDR3 loop is CASSFSGRDYEQYV. The CDR3 DNA is TGTGCCAGCAGCTTTAGCGGGAGAGACTACGAGCAGTACGTC. The J gene is TRBJ2-7, the V gene TRBV11-2, with 9 nucleotides matching TRBD2. There are 14 residues in the CDR3. The V and J ends lost 3 bases and 3 bases, in that order; junction bases with no gene match: 3. Germline lookup yields CDR1 SGHAT and CDR2 FQNNGV.

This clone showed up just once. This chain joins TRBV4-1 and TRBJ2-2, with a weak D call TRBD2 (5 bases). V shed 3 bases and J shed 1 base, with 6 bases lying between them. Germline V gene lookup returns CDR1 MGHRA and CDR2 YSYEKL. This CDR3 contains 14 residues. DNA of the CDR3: TGCGCCAGCAGCCATAGCGAGAACACCGGGGAGCTGTTTTTT. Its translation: CASSHSENTGELFF.

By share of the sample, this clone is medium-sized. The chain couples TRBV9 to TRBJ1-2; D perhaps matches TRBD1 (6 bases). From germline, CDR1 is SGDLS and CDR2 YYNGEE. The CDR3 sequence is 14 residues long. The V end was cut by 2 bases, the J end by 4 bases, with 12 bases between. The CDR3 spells CASSVGDTSYGYTF. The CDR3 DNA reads TGTGCCAGCAGCGTTGGGGACACGAGCTATGGCTACACCTTC. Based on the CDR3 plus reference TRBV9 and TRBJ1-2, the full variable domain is DSGVTQTPKHLITATGQRVTLRCSPRSGDLSVYWYQQSLDQGLQFLIQYYNGEERAKGNILERFSAQQFPDLHSELNLSSLELGDSALYFCASSVGDTSYGYTFGSGTRLTVV.

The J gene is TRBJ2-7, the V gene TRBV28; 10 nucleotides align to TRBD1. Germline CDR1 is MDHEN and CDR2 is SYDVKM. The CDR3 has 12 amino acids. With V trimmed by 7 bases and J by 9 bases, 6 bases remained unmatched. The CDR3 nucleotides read TGTGCCAGCAAGGACAGGGGGGTTAGGCAGTACTTC. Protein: CASKDRGVRQYF.

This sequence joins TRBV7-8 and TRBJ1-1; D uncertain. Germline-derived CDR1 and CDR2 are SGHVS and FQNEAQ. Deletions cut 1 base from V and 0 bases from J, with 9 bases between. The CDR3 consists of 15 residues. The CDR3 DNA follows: TGTGCCAGCAGCTTAGGGGAGGGCATGAACACTGAAGCTTTCTTT. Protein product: CASSLGEGMNTEAFF.

CDR3 DNA: TGTGCCAGCAGTTTTCGTTGGGGGTTAGAGGGCTACACCTTC. Translation gives CASSFRWGLEGYTF. The chain links TRBV27 to TRBJ1-2; TRBD1 is a possible D gene (5 bases). CDR3 size: 14 residues. Trimming removed 3 bases at V and 8 bases at J, with 16 bases between. Germline CDR1 MNHEY, CDR2 SMNVEV (reference sequence).

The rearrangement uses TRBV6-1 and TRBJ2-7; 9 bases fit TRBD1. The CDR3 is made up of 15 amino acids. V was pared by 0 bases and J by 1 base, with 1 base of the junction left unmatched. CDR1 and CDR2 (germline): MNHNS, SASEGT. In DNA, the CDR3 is TGTGCCAGCAGTGAAGCAGGGACAGGGTCCTACGAGCAGTACTTC. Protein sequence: CASSEAGTGSYEQYF.

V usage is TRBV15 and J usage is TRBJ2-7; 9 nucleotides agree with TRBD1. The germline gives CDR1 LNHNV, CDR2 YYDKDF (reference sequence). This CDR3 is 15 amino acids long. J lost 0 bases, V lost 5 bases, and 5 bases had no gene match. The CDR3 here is CATSPGQGSSYEQYV. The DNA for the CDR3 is TGTGCCACCAGCCCCGGACAGGGGAGCTCCTACGAGCAGTACGTC.